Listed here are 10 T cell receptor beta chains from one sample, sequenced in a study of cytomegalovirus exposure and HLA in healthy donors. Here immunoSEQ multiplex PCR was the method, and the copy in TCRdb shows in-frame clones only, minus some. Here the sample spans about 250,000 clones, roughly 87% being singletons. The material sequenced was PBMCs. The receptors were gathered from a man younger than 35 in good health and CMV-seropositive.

The CDR3 spells CASSHGLAAEPNEQFF. In DNA form, the CDR3 reads TGCGCCAGCAGCCATGGACTAGCAGCAGAACCCAATGAGCAGTTCTTC. The chain joins TRBV4-3 to TRBJ2-1; 8 bases align to TRBD2. The V gene end was trimmed by 3 bases and the J gene end by 6 bases; junction bases not matched to a gene: 10. The V gene's germline CDR1 is LGHNA and CDR2 YSLEER. The CDR3 length is 16 residues.

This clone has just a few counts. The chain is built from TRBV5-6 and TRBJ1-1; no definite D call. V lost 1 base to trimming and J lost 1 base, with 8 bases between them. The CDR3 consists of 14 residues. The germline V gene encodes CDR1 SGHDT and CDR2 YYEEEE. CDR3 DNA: TGTGCCAGCAGCTTGCGACCCGGGAACACTGAAGCTTTCTTT. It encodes CASSLRPGNTEAFF.

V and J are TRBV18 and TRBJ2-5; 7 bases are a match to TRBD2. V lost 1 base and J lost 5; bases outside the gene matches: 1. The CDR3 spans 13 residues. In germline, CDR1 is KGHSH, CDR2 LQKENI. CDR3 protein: CASSPRGGETQYF. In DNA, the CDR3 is TGTGCCAGCTCACCACGGGGAGGGGAGACCCAGTACTTC. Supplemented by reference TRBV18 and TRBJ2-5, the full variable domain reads NAGVMQNPRHLVRRRGQEARLRCSPMKGHSHVYWYRQLPEEGLKFMVYLQKENIIDESGMPKERFSAEFPKEGPSILRIQQVVRGDSAAYFCASSPRGGETQYFGPGTRLLVL.

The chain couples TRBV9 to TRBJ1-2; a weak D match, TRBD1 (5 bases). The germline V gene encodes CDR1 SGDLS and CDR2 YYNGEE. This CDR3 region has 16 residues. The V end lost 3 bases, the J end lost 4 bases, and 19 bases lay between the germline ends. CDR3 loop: CASSGSGATGGYGYTF. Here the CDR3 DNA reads TGTGCCAGCAGCGGGAGCGGGGCCACGGGTGGCTATGGCTACACCTTC.

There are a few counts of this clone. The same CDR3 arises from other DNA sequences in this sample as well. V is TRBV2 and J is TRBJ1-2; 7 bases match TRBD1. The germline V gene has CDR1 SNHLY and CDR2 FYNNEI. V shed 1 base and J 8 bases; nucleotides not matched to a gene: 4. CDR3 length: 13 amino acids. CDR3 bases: TGTGCCAGCAGTGAAGGACAGGGAGGCGGCTACACCTTC. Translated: CASSEGQGGGYTF.

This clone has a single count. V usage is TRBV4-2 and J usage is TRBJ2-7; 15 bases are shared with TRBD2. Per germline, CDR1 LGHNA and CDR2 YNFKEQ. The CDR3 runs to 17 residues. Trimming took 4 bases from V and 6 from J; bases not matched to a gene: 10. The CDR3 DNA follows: TGTGCCAGCAGCCTGGGACTAGCGGGGGGCCCGCGCTGCGAGCAGTACTTC. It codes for CASSLGLAGGPRCEQYF.

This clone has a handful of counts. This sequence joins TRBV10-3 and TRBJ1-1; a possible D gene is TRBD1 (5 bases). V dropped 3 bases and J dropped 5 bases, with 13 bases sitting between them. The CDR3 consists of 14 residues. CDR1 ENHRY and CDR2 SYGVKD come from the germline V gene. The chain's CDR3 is CAISEGQGLTEAFF. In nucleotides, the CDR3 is TGTGCCATCAGTGAAGGTCAGGGATTGACTGAAGCTTTCTTT.

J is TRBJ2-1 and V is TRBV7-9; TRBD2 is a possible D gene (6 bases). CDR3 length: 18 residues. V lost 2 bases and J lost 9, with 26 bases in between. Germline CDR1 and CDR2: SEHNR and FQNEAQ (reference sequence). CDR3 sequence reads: CASSLPWTAGTPRSEQFF. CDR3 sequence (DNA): TGTGCCAGCAGCTTACCTTGGACGGCCGGGACTCCCAGAAGTGAGCAGTTCTTC.

The CDR3 DNA is TGTGCCAGCAGTGTTCTAGCGGGAACCACAGATACGCAGTATTTT. Its protein is CASSVLAGTTDTQYF. The V gene is TRBV2, the J gene TRBJ2-3; 9 bases agree with TRBD2. CDR1 is SNHLY, CDR2 FYNNEI, per germline. Trimming removed 4 bases from V and 2 bases from J; junction bases left unmatched: 4. This CDR3 region has 15 residues.

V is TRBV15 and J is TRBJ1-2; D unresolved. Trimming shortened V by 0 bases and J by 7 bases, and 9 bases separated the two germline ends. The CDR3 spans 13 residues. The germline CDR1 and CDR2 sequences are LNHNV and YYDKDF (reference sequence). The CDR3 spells CATSRDLVSGYTF. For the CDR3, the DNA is TGTGCCACCAGCAGAGATCTAGTCAGTGGCTACACCTTC. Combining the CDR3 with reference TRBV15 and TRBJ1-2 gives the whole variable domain DAMVIQNPRYQVTQFGKPVTLSCSQTLNHNVMYWYQQKSSQAPKLLFHYYDKDFNNEADTPDNFQSRRPNTSFCFLDIRSPGLGDTAMYLCATSRDLVSGYTFGSGTRLTVV.